This T cell receptor beta chain was captured by sequencing in a study of shared clonotypes between healthy human individuals. General study points: Clonotype sharing levels among donors were expected to vary with sequencing depth. Naive subsets generally had larger estimated richness than memory subsets.

Some clones are missing from TCRdb's copy, which holds only in-frame ones; the method was immunoSEQ multiplex PCR. The data hold about 2.2 million clones, with about 93% observed a single time. Naive CD8 cells were CD45RO-negative, positively selected for CCR7, excluding terminally differentiated effector memory CD45RA+ cells. The study drew all its donors from Caucasian adults living in Nashville, Tennessee. Per germline, CDR1 MNHEY and CDR2 SMNVEV (reference sequence). The CDR3 runs 16 residues. J lost 3 bases, V lost 4 bases, and 12 bases had no gene match. Details on this clone: Its antigen remains unknown.

Sequenced input: naive CD8+ T cells from PBMCs. The rearrangement uses TRBV27 and TRBJ2-7, with TRBD1 identical over 7 bases. The sequence was collected from a man aged 18-30 years in good health. Some clones in this sample may be carry-over from other donors' samples. The CDR3 DNA reads as TGTGCCAGCAGTTCCGACAGGGTTTCCTACTACTACGAGCAGTACTTC. Its translation is CASSSDRVSYYYEQYF.